This T cell receptor beta chain stems from a study of regulatory dendritic cells for organ transplantation. Study as a whole: LPS was added to dendritic cell cultures on day 6. Study-wide findings and caveats: Of resting T cell subsets, memory CD8+ had the most alloreactive clonotypes. The authors noted considerable between-person heterogeneity in alloreactive memory CD8+ cells.

TCRdb's copy holds only in-frame clones and misses some; the assay was immunoSEQ multiplex PCR. In the table there are about 11,000 clones, 75% of which are singletons. The V end was cut by 6 bases, the J end by 6 bases, with 13 bases between. Per germline, CDR1 SEHNR and CDR2 FQNEAQ (reference sequence). CDR3 length: 13 amino acids. CFSE-labeled sorted T cells met regulatory or mature dendritic cells for around 5 days. Memory T cells were CD45RO+, naive were CD45RA+, sorted by FACS. A note on this clone: The antigen is undetermined.

The sequencing sample was made of memory CD4+ T cells from blood cultured with regulatory dendritic cells. Sample subset: CD45RO+ memory T cells. The TCR sequence derives from a human donor in good health. The V and J genes are TRBV7-9 and TRBJ2-3; a weak D match, TRBD1 (5 bases). The CDR3 DNA follows: TGTGCCAGCAGTCCCGGTCCAGGGGATACGCAGTATTTT. It specifies CASSPGPGDTQYF.